This T cell receptor (beta chain) appears in the sequencing data of a study of blood T cells in healthy people across ages (dated by TCRdb to about 2015). General notes on the study: In model experiments, template switching captured roughly one uniquely barcoded TCR beta cDNA molecule for every two T cells. Using deep sequencing normalized with unique cDNA molecular identifiers, the study measured how TCR beta repertoire diversity changes with age. Donors were grouped into four age groups: young (average approximately 15 years), middle-aged (roughly 40), aged (62) and long-lived (roughly 80). To avoid experimental bias, donors of different ages were randomly spread across the sequencing lanes. Two additional independent replicas of 1 million unique cDNA reads from the same blood draw were analyzed for two donors (one aged 18 to 30 and one aged 80 or older).

Donors were 30 to 45 systemically healthy Caucasian individuals from Russia aged roughly 6 to 95 years. Each donor gave ten milliliters of peripheral blood, drawn into EDTA-treated Vacutainer tubes. Ficoll-Paque density-gradient centrifugation was used to isolate PBMCs, with at least 6.5 million per sample. Total RNA was extracted from PBMCs with Trizol reagent, with at least 5.5 micrograms obtained per sample. For every donor, flow cytometry on a PBMC aliquot measured the percentage of naive CD45RAhigh/CD27high T cells. CDR1 is given as MNHEY and CDR2 as SMNVEV, both from the germline V gene (reference sequence). The CDR3 runs 16 amino acids, cysteine and phenylalanine included. This entry keeps only the CDR3 DNA: 48 bases, framed from base 1. V is clipped by 6 bases and J by 2 bases, and the sequence between their germline boundaries is 19 bases long. Findings and caveats that apply to the study as a whole: Compared with the aged group, the long-lived group had more naive CD4+ T cells, fewer expanded clones and increased TCR diversity, a pattern suggesting age selection. A strong correlation was found between observed TCR beta diversity and the percentage of naive T cells measured by flow cytometry. As age increased, observed TCR beta diversity per million T cells dropped in a roughly linear way, and a significant reduction was already evident by age roughly 40. Because profiling used bulk unsorted PBMCs, naive and antigen-experienced compartments could not be compared conclusively. Donor CMV infection status was unknown, potentially confounding age-related changes in expanded clonotypes. Total diversity estimates from one million sequenced T cells were considered lower bounds and underestimates.

As regards this clonotype: Its antigen is currently not known. There are no base qualities to consult, and no much larger clone falls within one base.

Libraries were constructed by 5' RACE. Sequencing took place on an Illumina HiSeq 2500. The second PCR ran for roughly 7 to 11 cycles and used a J-beta primer mix along with a sample-barcoded 5' primer. A template-switch 5' adaptor carrying 12 random nucleotides introduced a unique molecular identifier onto each TCR beta cDNA molecule. At least 2.5 million CDR3-containing paired-end reads were obtained from each sample. The Mint cDNA synthesis kit, primed by a TRBC-specific oligonucleotide, was used to synthesize first-strand cDNA from all RNA. All cDNA was treated with uracil-DNA glycosylase and then went through a first 18-cycle PCR with the universal primers M1SS and BC2_uni_R. The authors' analysis ran thus. Normalization of each sample was performed by random selection of 1 million high-quality reads, each carrying a distinct molecular identifier. Reads with shared molecular identifiers were discarded instead of being binned into consensus sequences. CDR3 identification, clonotype clustering and error correction used MiTCR with a Q25 quality threshold and the strictest error-elimination algorithm. A nonparametric unseen species model using Euler transformation provided a lower-bound estimate of total TCR beta diversity. TCRdb's own reprocessing of the public reads used fastp at Q25 and MiXCR and kept productive beta chains. Every distinct CDR3 protein forms one entry, paired with its most common genes and DNA. TCRdb's processing, not the authors', yielded these V and J calls. The sample data list roughly 1,500,000 distinct CDR3 sequences, and around two fifths of these were observed just once. Roughly 8.2% of the sample is in the top ten clones.

The chain is made from TRBV27 and TRBJ1-2; the D gene is perhaps TRBD1, from 5 matching bases. Sequencing was done on a sample of blood. The clonotype comes from a woman under 30 in good health. The CDR3 protein is CASSPIVVGGNYGYTF. The DNA reads TGTGCCAGCAGCCCCATCGTGGTGGGGGGAAACTATGGCTACACCTTC.